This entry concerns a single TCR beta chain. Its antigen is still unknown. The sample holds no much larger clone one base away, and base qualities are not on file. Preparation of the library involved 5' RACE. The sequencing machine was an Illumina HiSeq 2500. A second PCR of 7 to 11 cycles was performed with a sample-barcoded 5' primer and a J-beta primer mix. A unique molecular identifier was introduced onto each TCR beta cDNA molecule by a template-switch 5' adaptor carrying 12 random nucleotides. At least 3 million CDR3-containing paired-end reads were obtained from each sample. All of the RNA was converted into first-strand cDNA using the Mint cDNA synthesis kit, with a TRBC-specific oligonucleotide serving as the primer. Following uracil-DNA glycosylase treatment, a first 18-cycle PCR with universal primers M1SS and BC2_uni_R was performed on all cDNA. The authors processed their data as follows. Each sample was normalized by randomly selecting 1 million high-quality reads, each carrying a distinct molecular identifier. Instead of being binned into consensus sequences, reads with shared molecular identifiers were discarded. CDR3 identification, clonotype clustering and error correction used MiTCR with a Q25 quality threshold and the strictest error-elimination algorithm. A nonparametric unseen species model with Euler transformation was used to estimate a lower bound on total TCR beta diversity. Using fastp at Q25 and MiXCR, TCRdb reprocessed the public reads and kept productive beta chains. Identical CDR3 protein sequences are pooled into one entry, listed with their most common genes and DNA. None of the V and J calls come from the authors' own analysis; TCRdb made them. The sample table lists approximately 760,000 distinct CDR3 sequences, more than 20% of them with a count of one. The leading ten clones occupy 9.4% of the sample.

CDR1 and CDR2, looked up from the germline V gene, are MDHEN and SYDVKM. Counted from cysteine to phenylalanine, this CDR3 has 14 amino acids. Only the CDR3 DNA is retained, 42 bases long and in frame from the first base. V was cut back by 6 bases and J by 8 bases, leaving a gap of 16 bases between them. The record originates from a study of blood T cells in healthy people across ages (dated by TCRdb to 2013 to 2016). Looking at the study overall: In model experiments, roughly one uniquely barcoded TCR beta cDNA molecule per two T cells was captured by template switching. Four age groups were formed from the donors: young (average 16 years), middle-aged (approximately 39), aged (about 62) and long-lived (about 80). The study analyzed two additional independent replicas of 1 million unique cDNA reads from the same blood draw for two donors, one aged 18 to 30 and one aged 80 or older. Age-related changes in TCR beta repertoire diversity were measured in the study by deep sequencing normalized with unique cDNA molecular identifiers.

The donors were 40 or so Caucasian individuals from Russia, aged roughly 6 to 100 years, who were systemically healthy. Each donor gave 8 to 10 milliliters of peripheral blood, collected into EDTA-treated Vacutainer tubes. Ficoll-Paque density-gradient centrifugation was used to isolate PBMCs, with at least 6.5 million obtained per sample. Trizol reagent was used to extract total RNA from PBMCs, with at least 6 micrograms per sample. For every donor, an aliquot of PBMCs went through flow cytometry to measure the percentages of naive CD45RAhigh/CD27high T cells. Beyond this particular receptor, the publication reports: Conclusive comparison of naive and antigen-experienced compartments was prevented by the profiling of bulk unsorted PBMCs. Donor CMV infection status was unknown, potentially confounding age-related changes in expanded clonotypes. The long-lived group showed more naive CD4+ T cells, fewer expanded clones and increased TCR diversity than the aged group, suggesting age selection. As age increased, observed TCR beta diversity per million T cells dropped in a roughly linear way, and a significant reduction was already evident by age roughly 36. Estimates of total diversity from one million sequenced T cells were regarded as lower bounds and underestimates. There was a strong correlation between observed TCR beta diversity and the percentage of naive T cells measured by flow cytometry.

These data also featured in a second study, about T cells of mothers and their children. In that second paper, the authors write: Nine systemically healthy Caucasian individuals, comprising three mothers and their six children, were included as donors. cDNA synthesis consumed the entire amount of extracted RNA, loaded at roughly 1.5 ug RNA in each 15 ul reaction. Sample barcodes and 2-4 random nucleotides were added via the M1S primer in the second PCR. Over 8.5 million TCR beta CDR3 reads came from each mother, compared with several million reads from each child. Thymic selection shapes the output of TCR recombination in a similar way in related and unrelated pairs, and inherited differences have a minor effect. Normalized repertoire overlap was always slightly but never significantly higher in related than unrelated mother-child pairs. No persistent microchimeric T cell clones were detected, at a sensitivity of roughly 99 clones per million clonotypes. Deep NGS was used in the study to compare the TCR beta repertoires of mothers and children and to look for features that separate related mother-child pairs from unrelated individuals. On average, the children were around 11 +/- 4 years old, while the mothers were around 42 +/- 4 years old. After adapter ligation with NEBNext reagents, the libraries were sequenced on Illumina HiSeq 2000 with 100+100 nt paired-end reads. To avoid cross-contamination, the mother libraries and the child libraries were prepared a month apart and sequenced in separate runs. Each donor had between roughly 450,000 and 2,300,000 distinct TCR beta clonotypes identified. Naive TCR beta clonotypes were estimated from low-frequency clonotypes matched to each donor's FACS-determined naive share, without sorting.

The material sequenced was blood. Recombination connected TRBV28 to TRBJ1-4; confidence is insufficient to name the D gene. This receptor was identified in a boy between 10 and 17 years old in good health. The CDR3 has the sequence CASREGSETEKLFF. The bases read TGTGCCAGCAGGGAAGGGAGTGAAACAGAAAAACTGTTTTTT.